The 24 T cell receptor beta chains given below trace back to one sample, sequenced in a study of T cell responses to AZD1222 COVID-19 vaccine. Generated by immunoSEQ multiplex PCR, the TCRdb table keeps only in-frame clones and is missing some. Found here are 150,000 or so clones, about 92% of them singletons; the top ten hold less than 3%. Material: peripheral blood, obtained on day 0 of AZD1222 vaccination. The receptors originated from an adult in good health.

J is TRBJ1-2 and V is TRBV12-3 or TRBV12-4, with a tentative D call TRBD1 (6 bases). The CDR3 is 13 residues long. Trimming took off 6 bases at V and 5 bases at J, with 13 bases between the two ends. CDR3 residues: CASREGGTYGYTF. CDR3 sequence (DNA): TGTGCCAGCAGAGAGGGGGGGACTTATGGCTACACCTTC.

The gene calls are TRBV29-1 and TRBJ2-7; D unresolved. Trimming pared 1 base from V and 1 base from J, leaving 8 bases between. The CDR3 extends over 13 amino acids. Germline CDR1 reads SQVTM; CDR2 reads ANQGSEA. In nucleotides, the CDR3 is TGCAGCGTTGAAGGGACCCATTCCTACGAGCAGTACTTC. Its protein is CSVEGTHSYEQYF.

This chain links TRBV5-1 with TRBJ2-3; no definite D call. Trimming took off 0 bases at V and 3 bases at J, with 8 bases between the two ends. From germline, CDR1 is SGHRS and CDR2 YFSETQ. The CDR3 extends over 14 amino acids. CDR3 DNA: TGCGCCAGCAGCTTGGGAGAGACGACAGATACGCAGTATTTT. Its protein product is CASSLGETTDTQYF.

The table lists this clone with a count of one. The chain employs TRBV2 and TRBJ2-7; D is perhaps TRBD2 (6 bases). The CDR3 totals 14 residues. Germline V gene lookup returns CDR1 SNHLY and CDR2 FYNNEI. V shed 4 bases and J shed 1 base, with 11 bases lying between them. CDR3 sequence (DNA): TGTGCCAGCAGTGTTGGAGGGAGATCCTACGAGCAGTACTTC. Amino acid sequence: CASSVGGRSYEQYF.

V gene TRBV9 combines with J gene TRBJ2-1; 7 bases map to TRBD2. Germline V gene lookup returns CDR1 SGDLS and CDR2 YYNGEE. There are 16 residues in the CDR3. V dropped 4 bases and J dropped 5; count of bases not matched to a gene: 12. In DNA form, the CDR3 reads TGTGCCAGCAGCCCCCTCGGGGGAGGGACCCACAATGAGCAGTTCTTC. Amino acid sequence: CASSPLGGGTHNEQFF. Based on the CDR3 plus reference TRBV9 and TRBJ2-1, the full variable domain is DSGVTQTPKHLITATGQRVTLRCSPRSGDLSVYWYQQSLDQGLQFLIQYYNGEERAKGNILERFSAQQFPDLHSELNLSSLELGDSALYFCASSPLGGGTHNEQFFGPGTRLTVL.

This chain connects TRBV30 to TRBJ1-3; D is undetermined. The CDR3 loop spans 13 amino acids. The ends were cut back, 2 bases at V and 1 base at J, with 6 bases in the middle. In germline, CDR1 is GTSNPN, CDR2 SVGIG (reference sequence). CDR3 sequence (DNA): TGTGCCTGGAGTTCTGTATCTGGAAACACCATATATTTT. This codes for CAWSSVSGNTIYF. Filled out from reference TRBV30 and TRBJ1-3, the complete variable domain reads SQTIHQWPATLVQPVGSPLSLECTVEGTSNPNLYWYRQAAGRGLQLLFYSVGIGQISSEVPQNLSASRPQDRQFILSSKKLLLSDSGFYLCAWSSVSGNTIYFGEGSWLTVV.

The genes are TRBV15 and TRBJ1-2; perhaps TRBD1 as D (5 bases). This CDR3 spans 16 amino acids. With 0 bases removed from V and 7 bases from J, the gap between germline ends came to 18 bases. Germline-derived CDR1 and CDR2 are LNHNV and YYDKDF (reference sequence). CDR3 in amino acids: CATSRDPGQGAGGYTF. DNA for the CDR3: TGTGCCACCAGCAGAGATCCTGGGCAGGGCGCCGGTGGCTACACCTTC.

The chain joins TRBV25-1 to TRBJ2-7, with 8 bases that match TRBD2. Germline V gene lookup returns CDR1 MGHDK and CDR2 SYGVNS. This CDR3 comprises 14 residues. With V trimmed by 2 bases and J by 2 bases, 2 bases remained unmatched. CDR3 DNA: TGTGCCAGCAGTGAAGAAGCGGGAGCCTACGAGCAGTACTTC. This translates into CASSEEAGAYEQYF.

The genes are TRBV10-3 and TRBJ1-2; the D is unclear. This CDR3 spans 15 amino acids. Per the germline V gene, CDR1 is ENHRY and CDR2 is SYGVKD. The V gene lost 0 bases and the J gene lost 0 bases, with 8 bases spanning the gap. For the CDR3, the DNA is TGTGCCATCAGTGAGTCCCCGGACCCTAACTATGGCTACACCTTC. It yields the protein CAISESPDPNYGYTF.

This chain connects TRBV6-5 to TRBJ2-7; no reliable D call. The CDR3 has 12 residues. Trimming cost V 6 bases and J 2 bases, with 8 bases left between them. CDR1 and CDR2 from the germline V gene are MNHEY and SVGAGI. The DNA of the CDR3 is TGTGCCAGCAGCCTAGTGACCTACGAGCAGTACTTC. It encodes CASSLVTYEQYF.

V and J are TRBV6-5 and TRBJ1-1, with D maybe TRBD1 (6 bases). Trimming took off 11 bases at V and 1 base at J, with 11 bases between the two ends. This CDR3 has 12 residues. Germline values: CDR1 MNHEY, CDR2 SVGAGI. The CDR3 is CAGKTGNTEAFF. CDR3 nucleotide sequence: TGTGCCGGGAAGACAGGGAACACTGAAGCTTTCTTT.

The chain links TRBV29-1 to TRBJ2-1, with TRBD2 matching 7 bases. Trimming removed 6 bases from V and 6 bases from J; junction bases left unmatched: 11. Germline V gene lookup returns CDR1 SQVTM and CDR2 ANQGSEA. The CDR3 runs 14 residues. CDR3 sequence reads: CSVHLAVRTNEQFF. Here the CDR3 DNA reads TGCAGCGTGCATCTAGCGGTAAGGACCAATGAGCAGTTCTTC.

V and J are TRBV2 and TRBJ1-4; 7 bases agree with TRBD1. CDR1 is SNHLY and CDR2 is FYNNEI in the germline V gene. The CDR3 contains 15 residues. With V trimmed by 6 bases and J by 3 bases, 7 bases remained unmatched. CDR3 sequence: CASSPGQGANEKLFF. The CDR3 region has the DNA TGTGCCAGCAGCCCGGGCCAGGGGGCTAATGAAAAACTGTTTTTT. The full variable domain, rest sourced from reference TRBV2 and TRBJ1-4, is EPEVTQTPSHQVTQMGQEVILRCVPISNHLYFYWYRQILGQKVEFLVSFYNNEISEKSEIFDDQFSVERPDGSNFTLKIRSTKLEDSAMYFCASSPGQGANEKLFFGSGTQLSVL.

This chain joins TRBV6-1 and TRBJ2-5; no firm D call. The V end lost 2 bases, the J end lost 3 bases, and 4 bases lay between the germline ends. The germline gives CDR1 MNHNS, CDR2 SASEGT. The CDR3 contains 12 residues. The DNA of the CDR3 is TGTGCCAGCAGTGAAAGGAAAGAGACCCAGTACTTC. Translated, it gives CASSERKETQYF.

The chain has TRBV19 and TRBJ1-2; possible D gene TRBD1, 6 bases. Trimming removed 6 bases from V and 4 bases from J, with 18 bases in between. There are 15 residues in the CDR3. CDR1 is LNHDA, CDR2 SQIVND, per germline (reference sequence). The CDR3 protein is CASRSNRAQGYGYTF. CDR3 DNA sequence: TGTGCCAGTAGGAGCAACAGGGCCCAGGGCTATGGCTACACCTTC.

The CDR3 DNA is TGTGCCAGCAGCGTAGCTCCGGCTAGCGGCCAGTACGAGCAGTACTTC. It codes for CASSVAPASGQYEQYF. V is TRBV9 and J is TRBJ2-7, with 7 bases fitting TRBD2. With V trimmed by 0 bases and J by 4 bases, 10 bases remained unmatched. CDR1 SGDLS and CDR2 YYNGEE come from the germline V gene. The CDR3 loop spans 16 amino acids.

The chain recombines TRBV11-3 with TRBJ1-1; perhaps TRBD1 as D (5 bases). Trimming removed 5 bases at V and 1 base at J, with 11 bases between. The CDR3 length is 14 residues. CDR1 and CDR2 from the germline V gene are SGHNT and YENEEA. CDR3 sequence (DNA): TGTGCCAGCAGCCCCGGGACGGGGAACACTGAAGCTTTCTTT. It encodes CASSPGTGNTEAFF.

This chain links TRBV6-5 with TRBJ2-1; D might be TRBD2 (6 bases). Per the germline V gene, CDR1 is MNHEY and CDR2 is SVGAGI. V was cut by 8 bases and J by 8 bases, with 22 bases left in between. This CDR3 has 15 residues. For the CDR3, the DNA is TGTGCCAGCGGCGGGGAAGGGTACAGTAGTCATGAGCAGTTCTTC. Protein: CASGGEGYSSHEQFF.

This sequence joins TRBV30 and TRBJ1-1; 8 nucleotides agree with TRBD1. Germline CDR1 is GTSNPN and CDR2 is SVGIG (reference sequence). V was clipped by 0 bases and J by 0 bases; unmatched bases: 9. The CDR3 spans 17 residues. CDR3 in amino acids: CAWSVPGGFRMNTEAFF. The CDR3, as DNA: TGTGCCTGGAGTGTTCCAGGGGGCTTCCGAATGAACACTGAAGCTTTCTTT.

The genes are TRBV2 and TRBJ1-1, with 9 bases fitting TRBD1. Germline V gene lookup returns CDR1 SNHLY and CDR2 FYNNEI. The CDR3 loop spans 13 amino acids. V dropped 4 bases and J dropped 4; count of bases not matched to a gene: 1. CDR3 sequence reads: CASSGQGGTEAFF. Here the CDR3 DNA reads TGTGCCAGCAGTGGACAGGGGGGCACTGAAGCTTTCTTT.

The J gene is TRBJ1-5, the V gene TRBV6-1; D gene uncertain. Germline V gene sequence: CDR1 MNHNS, CDR2 SASEGT. Between the trimmed V and J ends, which lost 3 bases and 3 bases, there was a span of 9 bases. The CDR3 has 14 amino acids. CDR3 nucleotides: TGTGCCAGCAGTGAGATAGGGCTCAATCAGCCCCAGCATTTT. Protein product: CASSEIGLNQPQHF.

The gene calls are TRBV5-1 and TRBJ1-1, with TRBD1 matching 8 bases. The V and J ends lost 4 bases and 1 base, in that order; junction bases with no gene match: 6. Looked up from germline, CDR1 is SGHRS and CDR2 is YFSETQ. CDR3 length equals 15 residues. CDR3 nucleotides: TGCGCCAGCAGCCCCAGGACAGGGCAGAACACTGAAGCTTTCTTT. Amino acids: CASSPRTGQNTEAFF.

The rearrangement uses TRBV2 and TRBJ2-5; 10 bases map to TRBD2. Germline V gene sequence: CDR1 SNHLY, CDR2 FYNNEI. The CDR3 length is 15 residues. V lost 2 bases and J lost 5; bases outside the gene matches: 5. DNA of the CDR3: TGTGCCAGCAGTGAAAGGCTAGCGGGAGCCGAGACCCAGTACTTC. Translating gives CASSERLAGAETQYF.

The J gene is TRBJ2-7, the V gene TRBV11-2; D might be TRBD1 or TRBD2, each matching 7 bases. The length of the CDR3 is 17 residues. Germline V gives CDR1 SGHAT, CDR2 FQNNGV. The V end was cut by 1 base, the J end by 1 base, with 17 bases between. The CDR3 reads CASSLGGGGRWSYEQYF. The DNA of the CDR3 is TGTGCCAGCAGCTTAGGGGGAGGGGGCCGCTGGTCCTACGAGCAGTACTTC.